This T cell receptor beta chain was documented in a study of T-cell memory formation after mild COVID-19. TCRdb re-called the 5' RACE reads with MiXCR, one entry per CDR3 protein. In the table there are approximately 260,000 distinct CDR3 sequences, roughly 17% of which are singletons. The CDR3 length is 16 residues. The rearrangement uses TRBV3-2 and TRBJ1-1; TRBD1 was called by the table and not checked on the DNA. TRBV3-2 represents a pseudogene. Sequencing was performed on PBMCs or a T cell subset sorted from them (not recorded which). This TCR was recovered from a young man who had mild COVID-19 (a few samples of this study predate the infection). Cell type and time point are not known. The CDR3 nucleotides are TGTGCCAGCAGCCACGGGACACGCATCCCCGTGACTGAAGCTTTCTTT. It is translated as CASSHGTRIPVTEAFF.